Below, 11 T cell receptor beta chains from the same sample are listed, as sequenced in a study of cytomegalovirus exposure and HLA in healthy donors. The primer mix had 60 Vbeta and 13 Jbeta primers. TCRdb's table, derived via immunoSEQ multiplex PCR, lists solely in-frame clones and lacks some. The sample shows about 140,000 clones, 70% to 80% of them seen only once. Sequencing was carried out using PBMCs. Receptors originate from a woman between 50 and 59 years old in good health and CMV-seropositive.

The CDR3 loop reads CATSTTGVRGNTIYF. In DNA form, the CDR3 reads TGTGCCACCAGCACCACAGGGGTACGCGGAAACACCATATATTTT. The chain uses TRBV15 and TRBJ1-3; 7 positions agree with TRBD1. Trimming took 4 bases from V and 4 from J; bases not matched to a gene: 7. CDR3 length equals 15 residues. Germline CDR1 is LNHNV and CDR2 is YYDKDF (reference sequence).

The chain joins TRBV27 to TRBJ2-7; 7 nucleotides match TRBD1. CDR3 size: 15 residues. V shed 4 bases, J shed 4 bases, and the junction held 10 bases outside the gene matches. Germline assignment: CDR1 MNHEY and CDR2 SMNVEV (reference sequence). The CDR3 loop reads CASSSKTGWNYEQYF. The CDR3 DNA follows: TGTGCCAGCAGTTCGAAGACAGGGTGGAATTACGAGCAGTACTTC.

This clone appeared a single time. The chain recombines TRBV6-5 with TRBJ1-6; 12 bases align to TRBD1. The CDR3 contains 16 residues. V was clipped by 1 base and J by 10 bases; unmatched bases: 5. Germline V lookup: CDR1 MNHEY, CDR2 SVGAGI. The CDR3 region has the DNA TGTGCCAGCAGTTACTGGGACAGGGGGCGAAGATCACCCCTCCACTTT. Translating gives CASSYWDRGRRSPLHF.

The genes are TRBV10-3 and TRBJ2-1, with a weak D call TRBD1 (6 bases). Germline CDR1 and CDR2: ENHRY and SYGVKD. The ends were cut back, 10 bases at V and 8 bases at J, with 12 bases in the middle. The CDR3 runs to 11 residues. CDR3 protein: CATRTEDEQFF. Written as DNA, the CDR3 is TGTGCCACCCGGACAGAGGATGAGCAGTTCTTC.

This clone has just a few counts. The chain combines TRBV5-6 with TRBJ2-1; TRBD2 is a possible D gene (6 bases). V was cut by 3 bases and J by 6 bases, with 10 bases left in between. CDR3 length: 13 amino acids. From germline, CDR1 is SGHDT and CDR2 YYEEEE. The DNA of the CDR3 is TGTGCCAGCAGCTGGACTAACCTCAATGAGCAGTTCTTC. This translates into CASSWTNLNEQFF.

The rearrangement uses TRBV9 and TRBJ2-7, with D tentatively TRBD2 (5 bases). V was cut by 0 bases and J by 7 bases, with 11 bases left in between. This CDR3 has 13 amino acids. Germline CDR1 SGDLS, CDR2 YYNGEE. The CDR3 bases are TGTGCCAGCAGCGTAGCTCCGGAGGAGGAGCAGTACTTC. Its translation is CASSVAPEEEQYF.

J is TRBJ2-3 and V is TRBV7-2; perhaps TRBD1 as D (6 bases). Germline V gene data show CDR1 as SGHTA and CDR2 as FQGNSA. The CDR3 is 16 residues long. Trimming removed 1 base from V and 0 bases from J, with 11 bases in between. The CDR3: CASSLVGTPSTDTQYF. The CDR3 DNA follows: TGTGCCAGCAGCTTAGTGGGGACACCAAGCACAGATACGCAGTATTTT.

This clone was detected once. The V gene is TRBV4-3, the J gene TRBJ1-2; 9 nucleotides line up with TRBD1. Germline CDR1 is LGHNA and CDR2 is YSLEER. There are 14 residues in the CDR3. V lost 4 bases to trimming and J lost 8 bases; unmatched junction nucleotides: 8. The CDR3 here is CASSPGQGERGYTF. CDR3 in DNA: TGCGCCAGCAGCCCGGGACAGGGAGAGCGCGGCTACACCTTC.

The chain is built from TRBV21-1 and TRBJ2-5; the table's D call, TRBD1, was not checked against the DNA. TRBV21-1 is tagged as a pseudogene. CDR3 length: 16 amino acids. The CDR3 loop reads CASSIIPGTNGETQYF. The CDR3 DNA follows: TGTGCCAGCAGCATAATTCCCGGGACAAACGGAGAGACCCAGTACTTC.

This chain links TRBV5-1 with TRBJ2-1; weak D call: TRBD2 (6 bases). This CDR3 spans 16 amino acids. The V and J ends lost 4 bases and 4 bases respectively, with 18 bases between them. Germline CDR1 reads SGHRS; CDR2 reads YFSETQ. The DNA of the CDR3 is TGCGCCAGCAGCCCAGGTACTAGCTCCCTTTACAATGAGCAGTTCTTC. It codes for CASSPGTSSLYNEQFF. Full variable domain (remainder filled in from reference TRBV5-1 and TRBJ2-1): KAGVTQTPRYLIKTRGQQVTLSCSPISGHRSVSWYQQTPGQGLQFLFEYFSETQRNKGNFPGRFSGRQFSNSRSEMNVSTLELGDSALYLCASSPGTSSLYNEQFFGPGTRLTVL.

CDR3 coding DNA: TGTGCCAGCAGTTCTCAAACAGGGGGTGGATCACCCCTCCACTTT. Translated: CASSSQTGGGSPLHF. The chain joins TRBV28 to TRBJ1-6; 8 positions agree with TRBD1. V gave up 4 bases and J gave up 10 bases; unmatched junction bases: 9. Germline CDR1 reads MDHEN; CDR2 reads SYDVKM. CDR3 size: 15 residues.